The clone carrying this T cell receptor (beta chain) was picked up many times. What it binds is not known. The record originates from a study of T cells in Graves' hyperthyroidism and ophthalmopathy. Study-level results: Appearing also in blood were most of the thyroid clonotypes expanded above 0.001.

An absence of ophthalmopathy progression within 18 months meant stable Graves' hyperthyroidism. The PBMCs studied were ones that came from about 10 ml fresh peripheral blood. RNA transcripts were the template for amplifying TCR beta CDR3 regions. The HTBI set primed first-round TCR CDR3 RT-PCR. TCRdb called the multiplex PCR reads again in MiXCR, with one record for every CDR3 protein. The repertoire has about 360,000 distinct CDR3 sequences, about 13% of them found once; the top ten carry less than 10%. CDR3 length: 15 amino acids. CDR1 and CDR2 from the germline V gene are MDHEN and SYDVKM. Trimming left V 6 bases short and J 3 bases short, with 16 bases between.

V gene TRBV28 combines with J gene TRBJ2-3; no reliable D call. The receptor was derived from a woman aged 18-30 years with Graves' hyperthyroidism. Sequencing was carried out using blood. CDR3 loop: CASSPPEGLTDTQYF. DNA of the CDR3: TGTGCCAGCAGCCCCCCCGAAGGCCTGACAGATACGCAGTATTTT. Filled out from reference TRBV28 and TRBJ2-3, the complete variable domain reads DVKVTQSSRYLVKRTGEKVFLECVQDMDHENMFWYRQDPGLGLRLIYFSYDVKMKEKGDIPEGYSVSREKKERFSLILESASTNQTSMYLCASSPPEGLTDTQYFGPGTRLTVL.